A selection of T cell receptor beta chains follows, all from one sample in a study of regulatory T cells in long-lasting Graves disease. TCRdb redid the calling of the multiplex PCR reads with MiXCR, one entry per CDR3 protein. Of 500,000 to 800,000 distinct CDR3 sequences in the sample, 30% were seen once. Here the sequenced sample was peripheral blood mononuclear cells (PBMCs), taken when the disease was refractory, from a patient treated with antithyroid drugs. These TCRs come from a female donor with Graves disease. The CDR3 runs from the conserved cysteine through the conserved F or W. D genes are given only for firm matches. The size of a clone is reported for some rows only, either as once, few or many, or as a class for expanded clones.

TRBV2	TRBJ1-1	TRBD1	few	TGTGCCAGCAGGGAAACAGGGGTAGGGATGAACACTGAAGCTTTCTTT	CASRETGVGMNTEAFF
TRBV27	TRBJ1-3	-	-	TGTGCCAGCAGTTCTTCCGACCGTCTCGGTGGAAACACCATATATTTT	CASSSSDRLGGNTIYF
TRBV28	TRBJ2-1	-	few	TGTGCCAGCAGTTCCAGGACGGGGAGCTCCTACAATGAGCAGTTCTTC	CASSSRTGSSYNEQFF
TRBV3-1	TRBJ1-2	-	-	TGTGCCAGCAGCCGGACAAGAAGTAATGGCTACACCTTC	CASSRTRSNGYTF
TRBV27	TRBJ1-2	TRBD1	-	TGTGCCAGCAGTTCGAAACAACAGGGGAACTATGGCTACACCTTC	CASSSKQQGNYGYTF
TRBV12-3/TRBV12-4	TRBJ1-1	-	-	TGTGCCAGCAGTCCTGTCCAGGGCTCCAACACTGAAGCTTCCTTT	CASSPVQGSNTEASF
TRBV15	TRBJ2-1	TRBD2	-	TGTGCCACCAGCAGGCTTCCTAGCGGGAGGGCGAATGAGCAGTTCTTC	CATSRLPSGRANEQFF
TRBV24-1	TRBJ2-5	-	-	TGTGCCACCAGTGATTCCTCCTCTCAAGAGACCCAGTACTTC	CATSDSSSQETQYF
TRBV20-1	TRBJ2-7	TRBD2	few	TGCAGTGCTAAGGGACTAGCGTACGAGCAGTACTTC	CSAKGLAYEQYF
TRBV24-1	TRBJ2-5	-	few	TGTGCCACCCAGGGTGGGGAAGAGACCCAGTACTTC	CATQGGEETQYF
TRBV14	TRBJ1-2	TRBD1	-	TGTGCCAGCAGCCAAGGAACAGGGGCGGGCGGCTACACCTTC	CASSQGTGAGGYTF
TRBV27	TRBJ2-7	-	few	TGTGCCAGCAGTTTGAAAAGATACAAACGCTCCTACGAGCAGTACTTC	CASSLKRYKRSYEQYF
TRBV5-1	TRBJ1-2	TRBD1	-	TGCGCCAGCAGCTTGGATCTCGGACAGGTTGATGGCTACACCTTC	CASSLDLGQVDGYTF
TRBV28	TRBJ1-1	TRBD1	many	TGTGCCAGCAGTCCGGACAGGGTGAGAACTGAAGCTTTCTTT	CASSPDRVRTEAFF
TRBV7-2	TRBJ1-1	-	many	TGTGCCAGCAGCTCTACAGGATTTAGCGCTTTCTTT	CASSSTGFSAFF
TRBV5-6	TRBJ1-1	-	-	TGTGCCAGCAGCTCGGTTGGGACCTTTGGGAGCACTGAAGCTTTCTTT	CASSSVGTFGSTEAFF
TRBV5-1	TRBJ2-1	TRBD2	-	TGCGCCAGCAGTCTGGAGGGACTAGCGGGAGAGCGGGGGGAGTTCTTC	CASSLEGLAGERGEFF
TRBV7-9	TRBJ1-1	-	-	TGTGCCAGCAGCATGAATCCGGGGGCCACTGAAGCTTTCTTT	CASSMNPGATEAFF
TRBV7-9	TRBJ1-4	-	-	TGTGCCAGCACCAACTCTCCGGGACGGGGAACACCTAATGAAAAACTGTTTTTT	CASTNSPGRGTPNEKLFF
TRBV6-1	TRBJ2-7	TRBD2	few	TGTGCCAGTACATCTAGCGGGAGCTACGAGCAGTACTTC	CASTSSGSYEQYF
TRBV12-3/TRBV12-4	TRBJ1-1	-	many	TGTGCCAGCGGGCTAGCATACCCGAACACTGAAGCTTTCTTT	CASGLAYPNTEAFF